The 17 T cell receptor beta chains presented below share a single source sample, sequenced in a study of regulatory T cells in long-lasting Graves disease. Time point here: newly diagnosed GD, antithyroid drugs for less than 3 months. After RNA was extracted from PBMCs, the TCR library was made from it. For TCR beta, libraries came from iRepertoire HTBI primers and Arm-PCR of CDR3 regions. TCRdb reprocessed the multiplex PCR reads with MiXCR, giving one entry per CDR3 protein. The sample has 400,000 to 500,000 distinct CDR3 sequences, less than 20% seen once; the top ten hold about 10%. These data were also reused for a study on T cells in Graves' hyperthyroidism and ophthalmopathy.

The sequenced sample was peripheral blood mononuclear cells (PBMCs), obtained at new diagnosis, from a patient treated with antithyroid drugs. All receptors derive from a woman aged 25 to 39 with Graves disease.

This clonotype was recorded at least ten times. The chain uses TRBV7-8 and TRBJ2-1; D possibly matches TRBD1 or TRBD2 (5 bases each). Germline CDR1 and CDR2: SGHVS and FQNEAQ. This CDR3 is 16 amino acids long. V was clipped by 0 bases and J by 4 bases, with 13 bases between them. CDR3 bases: TGTGCCAGCAGCTTAGCCCGGGACCGGATGTACAATGAGCAGTTCTTC. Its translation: CASSLARDRMYNEQFF.

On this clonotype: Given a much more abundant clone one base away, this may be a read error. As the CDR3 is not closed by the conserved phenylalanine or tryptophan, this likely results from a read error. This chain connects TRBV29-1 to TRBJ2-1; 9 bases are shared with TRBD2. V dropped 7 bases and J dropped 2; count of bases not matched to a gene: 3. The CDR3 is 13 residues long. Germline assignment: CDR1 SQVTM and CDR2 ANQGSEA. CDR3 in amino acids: CSARTSAYNEQFS. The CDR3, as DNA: TGCAGCGCAAGGACTAGCGCCTACAATGAGCAGTTCTCC.

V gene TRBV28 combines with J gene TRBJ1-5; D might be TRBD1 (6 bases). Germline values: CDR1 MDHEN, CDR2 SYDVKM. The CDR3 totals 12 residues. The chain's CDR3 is CDRAGANQPQHF. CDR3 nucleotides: TGTGATAGGGCAGGGGCCAATCAGCCCCAGCATTTT.

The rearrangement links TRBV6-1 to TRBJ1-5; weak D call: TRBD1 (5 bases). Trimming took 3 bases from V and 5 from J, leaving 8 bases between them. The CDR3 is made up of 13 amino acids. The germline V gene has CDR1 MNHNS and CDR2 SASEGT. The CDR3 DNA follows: TGTGCCAGCAGTGACAGGGCTCATCAGCCCCAGCATTTT. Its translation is CASSDRAHQPQHF.

CDR3 coding DNA: TGTGCCAGCAGCCTAACTGGGGCCGGTAGATCCCTCCACTTT. Residues: CASSLTGAGRSLHF. V usage is TRBV7-9 and J usage is TRBJ1-6; tentative D call: TRBD1 (5 bases). Germline CDR1 reads SEHNR; CDR2 reads FQNEAQ (reference sequence). Deletions cut 5 bases from V and 14 bases from J, with 19 bases between. This CDR3 spans 14 amino acids.

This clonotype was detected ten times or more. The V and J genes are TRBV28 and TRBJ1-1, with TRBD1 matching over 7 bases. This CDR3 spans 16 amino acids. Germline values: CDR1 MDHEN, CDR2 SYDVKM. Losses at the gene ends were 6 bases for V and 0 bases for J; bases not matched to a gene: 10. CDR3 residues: CASSLYRGSMNTEAFF. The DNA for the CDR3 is TGTGCCAGCAGCCTGTACAGGGGAAGCATGAACACTGAAGCTTTCTTT. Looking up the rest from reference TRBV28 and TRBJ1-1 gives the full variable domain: DVKVTQSSRYLVKRTGEKVFLECVQDMDHENMFWYRQDPGLGLRLIYFSYDVKMKEKGDIPEGYSVSREKKERFSLILESASTNQTSMYLCASSLYRGSMNTEAFFGQGTRLTVV.

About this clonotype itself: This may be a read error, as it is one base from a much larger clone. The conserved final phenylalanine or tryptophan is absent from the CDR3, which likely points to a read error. The CDR3 DNA is TGTGCCAGCAGGTGGAGGGGGCAGACTGAAGCTTTCATT. Amino acid sequence: CASRWRGQTEAFI. The chain carries TRBV2 and TRBJ1-1; 7 nucleotides line up with TRBD1. The CDR3 length is 13 residues. The V gene's germline CDR1 is SNHLY and CDR2 FYNNEI. V lost 6 bases, J lost 5 bases, and 6 bases stayed unmatched.

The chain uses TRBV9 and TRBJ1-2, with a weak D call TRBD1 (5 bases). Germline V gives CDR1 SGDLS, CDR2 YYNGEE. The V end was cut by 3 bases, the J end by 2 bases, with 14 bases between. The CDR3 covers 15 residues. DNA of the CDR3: TGTGCCAGCAGCGGGCGGACTGGGGCGAACTATGGCTACACCTTC. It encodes CASSGRTGANYGYTF.

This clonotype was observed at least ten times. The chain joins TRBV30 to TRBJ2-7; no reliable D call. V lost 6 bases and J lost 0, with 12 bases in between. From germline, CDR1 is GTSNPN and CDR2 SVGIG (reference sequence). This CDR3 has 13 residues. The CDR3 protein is CACIGLSSYEQYF. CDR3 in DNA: TGTGCCTGCATAGGTTTGAGCTCCTACGAGCAGTACTTC.

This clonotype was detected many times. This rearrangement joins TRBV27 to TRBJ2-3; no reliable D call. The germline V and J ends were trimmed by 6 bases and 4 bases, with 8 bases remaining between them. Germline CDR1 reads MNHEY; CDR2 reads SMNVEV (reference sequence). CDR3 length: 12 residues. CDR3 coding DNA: TGTGCCAGCAGATCTGTGGCAGATACGCAGTATTTT. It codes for CASRSVADTQYF.

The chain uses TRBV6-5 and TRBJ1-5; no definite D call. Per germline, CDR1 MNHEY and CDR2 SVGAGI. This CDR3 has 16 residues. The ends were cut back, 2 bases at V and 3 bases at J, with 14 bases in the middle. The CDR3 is CASSYGGRSFNQPQHF. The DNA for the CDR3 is TGTGCCAGCAGTTACGGTGGCAGGTCCTTCAATCAGCCCCAGCATTTT.

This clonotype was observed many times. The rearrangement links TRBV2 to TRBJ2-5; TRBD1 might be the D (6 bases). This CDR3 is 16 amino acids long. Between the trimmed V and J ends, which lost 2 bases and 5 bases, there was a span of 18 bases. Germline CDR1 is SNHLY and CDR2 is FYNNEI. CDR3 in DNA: TGTGCCAGCAGTGAACCAGGGGCCGGAGGTTCGGAGACCCAGTACTTC. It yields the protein CASSEPGAGGSETQYF.

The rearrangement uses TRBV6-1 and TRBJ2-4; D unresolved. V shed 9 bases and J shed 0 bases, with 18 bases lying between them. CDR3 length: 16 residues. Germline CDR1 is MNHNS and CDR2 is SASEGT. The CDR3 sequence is CASSSEHGLAKNIQYF. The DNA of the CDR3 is TGTGCCAGTTCCTCAGAACACGGCTTAGCCAAAAACATTCAGTACTTC.

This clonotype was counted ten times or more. The CDR3: CAISESKNTEAFF. The CDR3 region has the DNA TGTGCCATCAGTGAGTCAAAGAACACTGAAGCTTTCTTT. J is TRBJ1-1 and V is TRBV10-3; no clear D. This CDR3 is 13 amino acids long. The germline CDR1 and CDR2 sequences are ENHRY and SYGVKD. Trimming left V 0 bases short and J 1 base short, with 3 bases between.

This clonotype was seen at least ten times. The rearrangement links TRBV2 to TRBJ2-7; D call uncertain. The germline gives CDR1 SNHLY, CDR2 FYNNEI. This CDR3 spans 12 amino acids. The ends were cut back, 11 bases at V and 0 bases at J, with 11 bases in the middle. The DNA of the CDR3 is TGTGCCTATAAACACGACTCCTACGAGCAGTACTTC. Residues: CAYKHDSYEQYF.

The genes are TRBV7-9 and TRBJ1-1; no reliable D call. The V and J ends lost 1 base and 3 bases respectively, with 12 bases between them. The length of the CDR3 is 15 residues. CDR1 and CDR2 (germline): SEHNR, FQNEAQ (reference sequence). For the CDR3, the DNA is TGTGCCAGCAGCTTAGTGGGTCCCTTTGACACTGAAGCTTTCTTT. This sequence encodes CASSLVGPFDTEAFF.

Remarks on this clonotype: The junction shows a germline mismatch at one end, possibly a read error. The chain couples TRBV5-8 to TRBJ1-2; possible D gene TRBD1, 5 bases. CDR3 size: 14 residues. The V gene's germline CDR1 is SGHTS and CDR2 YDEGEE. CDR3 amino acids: CASSWGGESDGSTF. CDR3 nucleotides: TGTGCCAGCAGCTGGGGGGGGGAATCGGATGGCTCCACCTTC.